The entry that follows covers one T cell receptor (beta chain) sequence. One junction end disagrees with the germline gene, perhaps due to a read error. Germline V gives CDR1 SGHKS, CDR2 YYEKEE (reference sequence). CDR3 length equals 15 residues. RNA transcripts were the template for amplifying TCR beta CDR3 regions. The HTBI primer set was used in a first-round RT-PCR of the TCR CDR3. One entry per CDR3 protein results from TCRdb running MiXCR on the multiplex PCR reads. The sample contains 650,000 to 850,000 distinct CDR3 sequences, 18% of which appear only once. The data stem from a study of T cells in Graves' hyperthyroidism and ophthalmopathy. This blood was taken when hyperthyroidism was first diagnosed, before any ophthalmopathy symptoms existed.

This receptor was taken from a woman aged 45-59 years with Graves' hyperthyroidism that later progressed to Graves' ophthalmopathy. The chain employs TRBV5-5 and TRBJ2-7; D gene ambiguous. Material: blood. CDR3 region: CASSLTWTSSYERYF. The CDR3 DNA is TGTGCCAGCAGCTTGACTTGGACGAGCTCCTACGAGCGGTACTTC.